This T cell receptor beta chain is drawn from a study of shared clonotypes between healthy human individuals. Germline values: CDR1 MDHEN, CDR2 SYDVKM. The CDR3 covers 14 residues. Trimming removed 5 bases at V and 4 bases at J, with 14 bases between. Regarding the study as a whole: The expectation was that sequencing depth would affect clonotype sharing among donors.

Deep was the level used in running the assay. Method: immunoSEQ multiplex PCR; TCRdb's copy keeps in-frame clones and lacks some. The profile shows roughly 2,300,000 clones, 85% to 95% of them singletons. About this clone itself: Its antigen is unknown.

The rearrangement joins TRBV28 to TRBJ1-1; D uncertain. The sample was naive CD4+ T cells from PBMCs. Subset meaning: CD45RA+ positively selected. This TCR derives from a man aged 18-30 years in good health. Some clones in this sample may be carry-over from other donors' samples. In nucleotides, the CDR3 is TGTGCCAGCAGTCTAGAGGTTGGGAGCACTGAAGCTTTCTTT. Encoded protein: CASSLEVGSTEAFF.